One sample yielded the 25 T cell receptor beta chains listed below, sequenced in a study of CD8 T cells in ankylosing spondylitis (TCRdb year 2017). The library was prepared using 5' RACE. Sequencing used an Illumina HiSeq 2500. TCRdb itself trimmed the public reads at Q25 with fastp, ran MiXCR and retained productive beta chains. Identical CDR3 protein sequences are pooled into one entry, listed with their most common genes and DNA. The sample records a few hundred thousand distinct CDR3 sequences, over 9.5% of which are singletons. Nearly 7% of the sample comes from the top ten. What these receptors recognize is not known. Overall results and qualifications from the work: Blood from ankylosing spondylitis patients appeared to be characterized by a TCR beta motif composed of eight or nine highly homologous amino acid variants.

The sequenced material came from blood, either unsorted or a sorted T cell fraction (not recorded which). The receptors come from a male donor with ankylosing spondylitis.

This clonotype occurred a few times. This rearrangement joins TRBV6-1 to TRBJ1-4, with a possible D match to TRBD1 (6 bases). The germline V gene has CDR1 MNHNS and CDR2 SASEGT. This CDR3 spans 14 amino acids. Trimming removed 6 bases at V and 4 bases at J, with 12 bases between. Here the CDR3 reads CASRRQAGNEKLFF. CDR3 DNA sequence: TGTGCCAGCAGGCGACAGGCGGGTAATGAAAAACTGTTTTTT.

The chain couples TRBV5-1 to TRBJ2-1, with TRBD1 matching 8 bases. V lost 3 bases, J lost 9 bases, and 14 bases stayed unmatched. This CDR3 spans 16 amino acids. Germline V CDR1 and CDR2: SGHRS, YFSETQ. The CDR3 region is CASSSLTGAGIGEQFF. In DNA form, the CDR3 reads TGCGCCAGCAGCTCGTTGACAGGGGCGGGGATCGGTGAGCAGTTCTTC.

A few counts support this clonotype. This chain links TRBV28 with TRBJ2-7; 9 nucleotides agree with TRBD1. Germline loops: CDR1 MDHEN, CDR2 SYDVKM. The ends lost 6 bases at V and 3 bases at J; junction bases unmatched: 6. The CDR3 contains 14 residues. CDR3 amino acids: CASSWTGEYYEQYF. The CDR3 DNA sequence: TGTGCCAGCAGCTGGACAGGGGAATACTACGAGCAGTACTTC.

The chain carries TRBV11-2 and TRBJ2-7; TRBD2 agrees at 9 bases. The V and J ends lost 0 bases and 4 bases, in that order; junction bases with no gene match: 7. This CDR3 spans 16 amino acids. Germline V gene sequence: CDR1 SGHAT, CDR2 FQNNGV. The CDR3 DNA is TGTGCCAGCAGCTTAGATCAGTTTAGCGGGAGATACGAGCAGTACTTC. Its translation is CASSLDQFSGRYEQYF.

The J gene is TRBJ1-5, the V gene TRBV5-6, with a weak D call TRBD1 (6 bases). The germline V gene encodes CDR1 SGHDT and CDR2 YYEEEE. The CDR3 has 15 residues. Between the trimmed V and J ends, which lost 4 bases and 6 bases, there was a span of 17 bases. CDR3 amino acids: CASSKLQGASQPQHF. CDR3 DNA sequence: TGTGCCAGCAGCAAACTACAGGGCGCTAGTCAGCCCCAGCATTTT.

This clonotype was seen many times. The chain couples TRBV20-1 to TRBJ1-3; D possibly corresponds to TRBD1 (5 bases). The CDR3 has 12 amino acids. Trimming stripped 6 bases from V and 4 bases from J, with 10 bases between. CDR1 is DFQATT, CDR2 SNEGSKA, per germline (reference sequence). CDR3 DNA: TGCAGTGCAACAGGACTAGGAAACACCATATATTTT. It codes for CSATGLGNTIYF.

This clonotype has only a few counts. V and J are TRBV2 and TRBJ1-1; no firm D call. Trimming took 8 bases from V and 7 from J, leaving 17 bases between them. Germline values: CDR1 SNHLY, CDR2 FYNNEI. This CDR3 has 13 amino acids. CDR3 DNA: TGTGCCAGCCTGTCGGACGCTCAGCTTGAAGCTTTCTTT. Its translation: CASLSDAQLEAFF.

This sequence joins TRBV20-1 and TRBJ2-3; TRBD2 might be the D (5 bases). V was shortened by 5 bases and J by 0 bases, with 18 bases between the two germline ends. Germline V gives CDR1 DFQATT, CDR2 SNEGSKA (reference sequence). The CDR3 has 16 residues. The CDR3 spells CSAFGLPPASTDTQYF. In DNA form, the CDR3 reads TGCAGTGCTTTCGGACTGCCCCCCGCTAGCACAGATACGCAGTATTTT.

This clonotype was seen ten or more times. The rearrangement joins TRBV7-2 to TRBJ2-1; no definite D call. The V end lost 2 bases, the J end lost 5 bases, and 10 bases lay between the germline ends. Germline loops: CDR1 SGHTA, CDR2 FQGNSA. This CDR3 has 14 amino acids. The CDR3 nucleotides are TGTGCCAGCAGCTTAAAGGGCCGGGACAATGAGCAGTTCTTC. Translating gives CASSLKGRDNEQFF.

This chain connects TRBV7-2 to TRBJ1-1, with unresolved D. Germline V gene data show CDR1 as SGHTA and CDR2 as FQGNSA. The CDR3 is made up of 13 amino acids. Trimming took off 6 bases at V and 1 base at J, with 9 bases between the two ends. CDR3 sequence reads: CASRQNRNTEAFF. The CDR3 DNA follows: TGTGCCAGCAGGCAAAACAGGAACACTGAAGCTTTCTTT. The variable domain in full, completed from reference TRBV7-2 and TRBJ1-1, reads GAGVSQSPSNKVTEKGKDVELRCDPISGHTALYWYRQSLGQGLEFLIYFQGNSAPDKSGLPSDRFSAERTGGSVSTLTIQRTQQEDSAVYLCASRQNRNTEAFFGQGTRLTVV.

This clonotype has only a few counts. This rearrangement joins TRBV20-1 to TRBJ2-7, with a weak D call TRBD2 (6 bases). Germline V lookup: CDR1 DFQATT, CDR2 SNEGSKA (reference sequence). Trimming took off 3 bases at V and 0 bases at J, with 27 bases between the two ends. The CDR3 length is 19 residues. CDR3 in amino acids: CSASPRRTRGGADSYEQYF. CDR3 nucleotides: TGCAGTGCTAGCCCTCGGAGGACCCGGGGAGGAGCCGACTCCTACGAGCAGTACTTC.

This clonotype has a handful of counts. The V and J genes are TRBV15 and TRBJ1-5; perhaps TRBD1 as D (5 bases). Looked up from germline, CDR1 is LNHNV and CDR2 is YYDKDF (reference sequence). This CDR3 is 13 amino acids long. V was cut by 9 bases and J by 7 bases, with 16 bases left in between. The CDR3 DNA sequence: TGTGCCACGACAGTGCAACCTGGACAGCCCCAGCATTTT. Translating gives CATTVQPGQPQHF.

This clonotype was recorded at least ten times. The chain employs TRBV10-3 and TRBJ1-5; D uncertain. The CDR3 extends over 12 amino acids. The germline V gene encodes CDR1 ENHRY and CDR2 SYGVKD. Trimming removed 3 bases from V and 4 bases from J, with 4 bases in between. CDR3 loop: CAISDSNQPQHF. The DNA of the CDR3 is TGTGCCATCAGTGACAGTAATCAGCCCCAGCATTTT.

This clonotype was detected only a few times. V usage is TRBV19 and J usage is TRBJ2-7; the D is unclear. V was shortened by 3 bases and J by 6 bases, with 12 bases between the two germline ends. This CDR3 is 13 amino acids long. Germline V gene lookup returns CDR1 LNHDA and CDR2 SQIVND (reference sequence). CDR3 sequence (DNA): TGTGCCAGTAGTATTACCCGCTCCGGCGAGCAGTACTTC. Translating it yields CASSITRSGEQYF. The full variable domain, with the rest looked up from reference TRBV19 and TRBJ2-7, is DGGITQSPKYLFRKEGQNVTLSCEQNLNHDAMYWYRQDPGQGLRLIYYSQIVNDFQKGDIAEGYSVSREKKESFPLTVTSAQKNPTAFYLCASSITRSGEQYFGPGTRLTVT.

This clonotype appeared a few times. This chain connects TRBV29-1 to TRBJ2-3; 7 nucleotides align to TRBD2. The CDR3 consists of 11 residues. V lost 6 bases to trimming and J lost 6 bases; unmatched junction nucleotides: 3. CDR1 and CDR2 from the germline V gene are SQVTM and ANQGSEA. The CDR3 loop is CSVSGGDTQYF. CDR3 nucleotides: TGCAGCGTCTCCGGGGGGGATACGCAGTATTTT.

The table lists this clonotype with many counts. CDR3 nucleotide sequence: TGCGCCAGCAGCCTTCCGCCTAGCGGAGCCTACGAGCAGTACTTC. This gives the protein CASSLPPSGAYEQYF. The chain is built from TRBV5-1 and TRBJ2-7; 7 bases match TRBD2. Unmatched junction bases numbered 9, after V lost 4 bases and J lost 2 bases. This CDR3 spans 15 amino acids. Per the germline V gene, CDR1 is SGHRS and CDR2 is YFSETQ.

V usage is TRBV30 and J usage is TRBJ2-2; no clear D. Looked up from germline, CDR1 is GTSNPN and CDR2 is SVGIG (reference sequence). V was shortened by 3 bases and J by 4 bases, with 6 bases between the two germline ends. The CDR3 totals 12 residues. CDR3 sequence reads: CAWSDVTGELFF. CDR3 bases: TGTGCCTGGAGCGATGTCACCGGGGAGCTGTTTTTT.

The J gene is TRBJ1-2, the V gene TRBV20-1, with TRBD1 matching 7 bases. The CDR3 runs 14 residues. The germline CDR1 and CDR2 sequences are DFQATT and SNEGSKA (reference sequence). Trimming took 5 bases from V and 9 from J; bases not matched to a gene: 15. CDR3 protein: CSASRDSGGGSYTF. The CDR3 DNA sequence: TGCAGTGCTTCGAGGGACAGCGGCGGAGGGAGCTACACCTTC.

The chain is built from TRBV20-1 and TRBJ2-5; a possible D gene is TRBD2 (5 bases). CDR1 and CDR2 from the germline V gene are DFQATT and SNEGSKA (reference sequence). This CDR3 is built from 10 residues. This chain's CDR3 is CRAGEETQYF. CDR3 nucleotide sequence: TGCAGGGCCGGGGAAGAGACCCAGTACTTC.

The CDR3 DNA sequence: TGCAGTGCTAGAGATCCAGCGGGAGGTGGAGATGAGCAGTTCTTC. Its translation: CSARDPAGGGDEQFF. V gene TRBV20-1 combines with J gene TRBJ2-1; 9 bases agree with TRBD2. V trimming: 0 bases; J trimming: 8 bases; junction bases outside the gene matches: 8. Germline assignment: CDR1 DFQATT and CDR2 SNEGSKA (reference sequence). The CDR3 extends over 15 amino acids.

This clonotype was detected only a few times. The V and J genes are TRBV20-1 and TRBJ2-1, with D maybe TRBD1 (6 bases). Germline loops: CDR1 DFQATT, CDR2 SNEGSKA (reference sequence). The CDR3 loop spans 13 amino acids. With 3 bases removed from V and 4 bases from J, the gap between germline ends came to 10 bases. In DNA form, the CDR3 reads TGCAGTGCTAGGGGAACAGGGTACAATGAGCAGTTCTTC. This encodes CSARGTGYNEQFF.

The rearrangement joins TRBV6-4 to TRBJ2-7; D might be TRBD1 or TRBD2, each matching 5 bases. The germline V and J ends were trimmed by 8 bases and 2 bases, with 13 bases remaining between them. CDR1 is MRHNA and CDR2 is SNTAGT in the germline V gene. The CDR3 spans 13 residues. CDR3 in DNA: TGTGCCAGCGGACCGGGACCAGCCTACGAGCAGTACGTC. Its protein is CASGPGPAYEQYV.

J is TRBJ1-1 and V is TRBV11-2; D not certain. Germline V lookup: CDR1 SGHAT, CDR2 FQNNGV. V was trimmed by 0 bases and J by 4 bases, leaving 9 bases between them. The length of the CDR3 is 14 residues. CDR3 nucleotides: TGTGCCAGCAGCTTAGACAGGACGGGCACTGAAGCTTTCTTT. It translates to CASSLDRTGTEAFF.

This chain uses TRBV18 with TRBJ2-3, with 7 nucleotides matching TRBD1. Per the germline V gene, CDR1 is KGHSH and CDR2 is LQKENI. This CDR3 has 14 residues. V lost 3 bases and J lost 4; bases outside the gene matches: 4. The DNA for the CDR3 is TGTGCCAGCTCACCGACAGGGCTGGCAGATACGCAGTATTTT. It yields the protein CASSPTGLADTQYF.

This clonotype has just a few counts. The chain couples TRBV12-5 to TRBJ2-5; D unclear. V lost 2 bases and J lost 5, with 15 bases in between. The V gene's germline CDR1 is LGHNT and CDR2 FRNRAP. The CDR3 totals 15 residues. The CDR3 loop reads CASGLHSGGKETQYF. The CDR3 nucleotides are TGTGCTAGTGGTTTGCATTCGGGCGGCAAGGAGACCCAGTACTTC. The full variable domain, its missing parts supplied by reference TRBV12-5 and TRBJ2-5, is DARVTQTPRHKVTEMGQEVTMRCQPILGHNTVFWYRQTMMQGLELLAYFRNRAPLDDSGMPKDRFSAEMPDATLATLKIQPSEPRDSAVYFCASGLHSGGKETQYFGPGTRLLVL.